This TCR beta chain was retrieved from a study of blood T cell repertoires in COVID-19. Study-level background: Samples came from the United States, Italy and Spain, spanning acute and convalescent COVID-19. PBMCs, B-cell-depleted T cells, or T cells were the source of the cDNA or gDNA that made up the material.

Per the original methods: Estimated nucleated cell counts came from reference gene primer amplification. The table came from immunoSEQ multiplex PCR; TCRdb's copy has only in-frame clones and leaves some out. Clone size and the V and J calls come from that table; the DNA yielded D and trimming. The sample contains more than 200,000 clones, around 88% of which appear only once. Sequencing was done on a sample of peripheral blood. The receptor's source is a man younger than 45 with active or convalescent COVID-19.

CDR3 in DNA: TGTGCCAGCAGCTTAGATCAGGGGAACTATGGCTACACCTTC. Encoded protein: CASSLDQGNYGYTF. The rearrangement uses TRBV7-8 and TRBJ1-2; perhaps TRBD1 as D (6 bases). V lost 1 base, J lost 2 bases, and 8 bases lay in between. Germline V lookup: CDR1 SGHVS, CDR2 FQNEAQ. The CDR3 has 14 residues.